The 5 T cell receptor delta chains below all came from one sample that was sequenced in a study of gamma-delta T cells after stem cell transplantation. TCRdb reanalyzed the RT-PCR reads using CATT. This sample has about 13,000 delta-chain clones, with 30% to 35% found just once. Sequencing was performed on gamma-delta T cells. The receptors shown here come from a human donor. It is not recorded whose cells these are; they may come from a transplant donor.

The chain couples TRDV2 to TRDJ3; 11 bases match TRDD3. The CDR3 is made up of 18 amino acids. Trimming took 3 bases from V and 8 from J; bases not matched to a gene: 11. The germline CDR1 and CDR2 sequences are GEAIGNYY and EKD. CDR3 sequence reads: CACDVPLGDKKHTRQMFF. CDR3 sequence (DNA): TGTGCCTGTGACGTCCCACTGGGGGATAAAAAGCACACCCGACAGATGTTTTTC.

Points on this clone: The junction shows a germline mismatch at one end, possibly a read error. The V call is TRDV1, the J call TRDJ1, with 11 bases lining up with TRDD3. Germline V gene lookup returns CDR1 TSWWSYY and CDR2 QGS. The CDR3 length is 21 residues. The CDR3 DNA reads TGTGCTCTTGGGGAAGGTGTCCCTGTACTGGGGGATAGGGGCTACACCGATAAGCTCATCTTT. Protein product: CALGEGVPVLGDRGYTDKLIF.

The V call is TRDV1, the J call TRDJ1; either TRDD2 or TRDD3 may supply D (5 bases each). The V gene lost 1 base and the J gene lost 1 base, with 22 bases spanning the gap. CDR3 size: 19 residues. In germline, CDR1 is TSWWSYY, CDR2 QGS. CDR3 protein: CALGERAGSRSFLTDKLIF. In nucleotides, the CDR3 is TGTGCTCTTGGGGAACGCGCTGGGTCCCGTAGTTTCCTCACCGATAAACTCATCTTT.

This clone appeared a few times. For this DNA, TCRdb reports the protein of a much larger clone, which diverges at residue 7, most likely from a read error; the protein presented here is translated directly from the DNA. The same CDR3 is also encoded by other DNA sequences in this sample. The chain is built from TRDV2 and TRDJ3; 8 bases map to TRDD3. This CDR3 has 16 residues. Germline lookup yields CDR1 GEAIGNYY and CDR2 EKD. V was clipped by 3 bases and J by 0 bases; unmatched bases: 0. Written as DNA, the CDR3 is TGTGCCTGTGACTGGGGGATCTCCTGGGACACCCGACAGATGTTTTTC. This sequence encodes CACDWGISWDTRQMFF.

This chain connects TRDV2 to TRDJ1; 7 nucleotides align to TRDD3. The CDR3 length is 18 residues. Germline CDR1 GEAIGNYY, CDR2 EKD. J was trimmed by 0 bases and V by 0 bases; bases with no gene match: 12. CDR3 nucleotide sequence: TGTGCCTGTGACACCACTAACACTGGGGTCCCGTACACCGATAAACTCATCTTT. As protein: CACDTTNTGVPYTDKLIF.